This passage covers 6 T cell receptor beta chains from one sample sequenced in a study of T cell responses to AZD1222 COVID-19 vaccine. Clones were sequenced by immunoSEQ multiplex PCR, and TCRdb holds only the in-frame ones, with some missing. Of approximately 120,000 clones in the sample, 80% to 90% were seen once. The sample in question was peripheral blood, obtained 28 days after the second AZD1222 dose. Every receptor here comes from an adult who received the AZD1222 COVID-19 vaccine.

The J gene is TRBJ1-5, the V gene TRBV7-9; perhaps TRBD1 as D (5 bases). CDR3 length: 16 residues. The germline V gene has CDR1 SEHNR and CDR2 FQNEAQ (reference sequence). V lost 1 base to trimming and J lost 3 bases, with 13 bases between them. CDR3 residues: CASSLGRGTSNQPQHF. The CDR3 nucleotides read TGTGCCAGCAGCTTAGGGAGAGGGACCTCCAATCAGCCCCAGCATTTT. The full variable domain, in which reference TRBV7-9 and TRBJ1-5 provide the parts outside the CDR3, is DTGVSQNPRHKITKRGQNVTFRCDPISEHNRLYWYRQTLGQGPEFLTYFQNEAQLEKSRLLSDRFSAERPKGSFSTLEIQRTEQGDSAMYLCASSLGRGTSNQPQHFGDGTRLSIL.

The CDR3 spells CASSLGSGVGNTIYF. The CDR3 bases are TGTGCCAGCAGTTTAGGTTCAGGGGTTGGAAACACCATATATTTT. The chain recombines TRBV27 with TRBJ1-3, with D perhaps matching TRBD1 (6 bases). Trimming took off 2 bases at V and 3 bases at J, with 11 bases between the two ends. There are 15 residues in the CDR3. Germline V CDR1 and CDR2: MNHEY, SMNVEV (reference sequence).

This clone appeared once. The chain uses TRBV5-5 and TRBJ2-7; no clear D gene. Germline loops: CDR1 SGHKS, CDR2 YYEKEE (reference sequence). CDR3 length: 13 amino acids. Between the trimmed V and J ends, which lost 2 bases and 0 bases, there was a span of 6 bases. CDR3 sequence (DNA): TGTGCCAGCAGCTTTCTGGGCTCCTACGAGCAGTACTTC. This encodes CASSFLGSYEQYF.

The CDR3 nucleotides read TGTGCTAGTGGTTCCCGAGGGACAAAGATGAACACTGAAGCTTTCTTT. It is translated as CASGSRGTKMNTEAFF. The chain is built from TRBV12-5 and TRBJ1-1; D might be TRBD1 (6 bases). Trimming removed 4 bases at V and 0 bases at J, with 15 bases between. CDR1 and CDR2 (germline): LGHNT, FRNRAP. The CDR3 has 16 amino acids.

This clone has just a few counts. The chain uses TRBV4-1 and TRBJ2-6; D is undetermined. CDR3 length equals 15 residues. Deletions cut 1 base from V and 2 bases from J, with 6 bases between. Germline V gene sequence: CDR1 MGHRA, CDR2 YSYEKL. The CDR3 spells CASSQARAGANVLTF. CDR3 sequence (DNA): TGCGCCAGCAGCCAAGCTAGGGCTGGGGCCAACGTCCTGACTTTC.

The genes are TRBV21-1 and TRBJ1-5; TRBD1 was called by the table and not checked on the DNA. TRBV21-1 is designated a pseudogene. This CDR3 contains 16 residues. CDR3 nucleotide sequence: TGTGCCAGCAGCGAAAACCGGACAGGAGTGTGTCAGCCCCAGCATTTT. Translating gives CASSENRTGVCQPQHF.